The sample holds a few counts of the clone carrying this T cell receptor beta chain. The entry originates in a study of blood T cell repertoires in COVID-19. For the study at large: Whether acute or convalescent, the COVID-19 samples came from the United States, Italy and Spain. Nucleic acid was either cDNA or gDNA, and it came from T cells, B-cell-depleted T cells, or PBMCs.

This CDR3 region has 14 residues. V was trimmed by 0 bases and J by 6 bases, leaving 13 bases between them. CDR1 is SGHKS and CDR2 is YYEKEE in the germline V gene (reference sequence). The data were produced by immunoSEQ multiplex PCR, yet TCRdb's version contains in-frame clones alone and is incomplete. The data show approximately 50,000 clones, around 80% seen once. Sequenced sample: peripheral blood. This chain joins TRBV5-5 and TRBJ2-7; the D gene is possibly TRBD1 (6 bases). This TCR derives from a man between 65 and 85 years old with acute or convalescent COVID-19. In nucleotides, the CDR3 is TGTGCCAGCAGCTTGGACAGGGCCAACCGCGAGCAGTACTTC. It encodes CASSLDRANREQYF.